Below, 6 T cell receptor beta chains from the same sample are listed, as sequenced in a study of blood T cell repertoires in COVID-19. The assay was immunoSEQ multiplex PCR, and TCRdb's table has in-frame clones only and misses some. The sample records roughly 120,000 clones, around 83% being singletons. The sequenced material came from peripheral blood. These receptors were collected from a woman aged 55-69 years with COVID-19, enrolled during active disease.

The chain recombines TRBV20-1 with TRBJ2-5; a possible D gene is TRBD2 (6 bases). Germline V gives CDR1 DFQATT, CDR2 SNEGSKA (reference sequence). V gave up 3 bases and J gave up 1 base, with 15 bases separating them. This CDR3 contains 15 residues. The CDR3 region has the DNA TGCAGTGCTAGTACCGGGGGAGCACTCCAAGAGACCCAGTACTTC. As protein: CSASTGGALQETQYF.

The chain recombines TRBV11-3 with TRBJ1-1; TRBD1 matches 11 bases. V lost 5 bases, J lost 3 bases, and 5 bases stayed unmatched. From germline, CDR1 is SGHNT and CDR2 YENEEA. The CDR3 extends over 15 amino acids. CDR3 region: CASSPGQGDDTEAFF. The CDR3 DNA reads TGTGCCAGCAGCCCGGGACAGGGGGACGACACTGAAGCTTTCTTT.

V usage is TRBV13 and J usage is TRBJ1-1, with a possible D match to TRBD1 (6 bases). CDR1 and CDR2 (germline): PRHDT, FYEKMQ (reference sequence). The CDR3 totals 15 residues. Trimming cost V 3 bases and J 6 bases, with 17 bases left between them. CDR3 sequence (DNA): TGTGCCAGCAGCTTGGATACTCAGGGGTTGGCTGAAGCTTTCTTT. Translated: CASSLDTQGLAEAFF.

The chain joins TRBV10-3 to TRBJ1-5; D gene ambiguous. Germline V gene sequence: CDR1 ENHRY, CDR2 SYGVKD. This CDR3 has 16 residues. The ends were cut back, 3 bases at V and 0 bases at J, with 12 bases in the middle. CDR3 sequence: CAISDGYGDSNQPQHF. Written as DNA, the CDR3 is TGTGCCATCAGTGATGGGTACGGGGATAGCAATCAGCCCCAGCATTTT.

Details on this clone: The sample has other DNA sequences that encode this CDR3 too. V gene TRBV18 combines with J gene TRBJ2-7, with a possible D match to TRBD2 (6 bases). Trimming took 2 bases from V and 4 from J, leaving 6 bases between them. In germline, CDR1 is KGHSH, CDR2 LQKENI. CDR3 length equals 12 residues. CDR3 in amino acids: CASSPGGYEQYF. CDR3 in DNA: TGTGCCAGCTCACCAGGAGGGTACGAGCAGTACTTC.

This chain uses TRBV9 with TRBJ1-2, with 8 bases matching TRBD1. This CDR3 spans 12 amino acids. Germline CDR1 reads SGDLS; CDR2 reads YYNGEE. The junction had 2 bases not matched to a gene; V was cut back by 3 bases and J by 7 bases. The DNA for the CDR3 is TGTGCCAGCAGCGCGACAGGGGCTGGCTACACCTTC. Its translation: CASSATGAGYTF.